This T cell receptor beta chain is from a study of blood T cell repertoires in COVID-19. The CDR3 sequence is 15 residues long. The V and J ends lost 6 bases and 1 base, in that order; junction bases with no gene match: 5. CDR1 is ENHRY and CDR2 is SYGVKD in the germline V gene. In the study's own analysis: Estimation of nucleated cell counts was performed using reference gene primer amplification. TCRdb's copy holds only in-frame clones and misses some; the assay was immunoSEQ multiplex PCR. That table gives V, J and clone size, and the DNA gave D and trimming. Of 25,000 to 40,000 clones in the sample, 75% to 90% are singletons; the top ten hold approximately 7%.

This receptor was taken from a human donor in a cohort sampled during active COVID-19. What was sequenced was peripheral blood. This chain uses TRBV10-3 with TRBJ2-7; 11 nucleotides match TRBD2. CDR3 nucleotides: TGTGCCATCAGCCACGGGACTAGCGGTTCCTACGAGCAGTACTTC. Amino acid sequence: CAISHGTSGSYEQYF.